Listed below are T cell receptor beta chains from one sample, sequenced in a study of shared T cell receptors in the human thymus. TCRdb's copy holds only in-frame clones and misses some; the assay was immunoSEQ multiplex PCR. The sample lists about 400,000 clones; roughly 94% were seen once. Sequencing input: thymocytes. The receptors originated from a human donor. The CDR3 runs from the conserved cysteine through the conserved F or W. The D gene is left open where the match is weak.

j_gene: TRBJ2-7
v_gene: TRBV7-8
d_gene: NA
CDR3aa: CASSAFPVSEFEQYF
CDR3nt: TGTGCCAGCAGCGCCTTCCCCGTTAGTGAATTCGAGCAGTACTTC

j_gene: TRBJ1-2
v_gene: TRBV28
d_gene: NA
CDR3aa: CASSFDVRGARNGYTF
CDR3nt: TGTGCCAGCAGTTTCGATGTACGAGGGGCGAGGAATGGCTACACCTTC

j_gene: TRBJ2-7
v_gene: TRBV7-2
d_gene: TRBD1
CDR3aa: CASSFTALRTGLDEQYF
CDR3nt: TGTGCCAGCAGTTTTACAGCTTTAAGGACAGGGCTGGACGAGCAGTACTTC

j_gene: TRBJ2-7
v_gene: TRBV27
d_gene: TRBD2
CDR3aa: CASRLAVSYEQYF
CDR3nt: TGTGCCAGCAGGCTAGCGGTGTCCTACGAGCAGTACTTC

j_gene: TRBJ2-2
v_gene: TRBV6-4
d_gene: TRBD1
CDR3aa: CASSGTGNTGELFF
CDR3nt: TGTGCCAGCAGTGGGACAGGGAACACCGGGGAGCTGTTTTTT

j_gene: TRBJ2-5
v_gene: TRBV15
d_gene: NA
CDR3aa: CATIPKLKDRFGSETQYF
CDR3nt: TGTGCCACCATCCCGAAACTGAAAGACAGGTTTGGATCGGAGACCCAGTACTTC

j_gene: TRBJ1-2
v_gene: TRBV29-1
d_gene: NA
CDR3aa: CSVTGISYGYTF
CDR3nt: TGCAGCGTAACAGGGATCTCCTATGGCTACACCTTC

j_gene: TRBJ2-7
v_gene: TRBV20-1
d_gene: NA
CDR3aa: CSADRGCEQYF
CDR3nt: TGCAGTGCAGACCGGGGCTGCGAGCAGTACTTC

j_gene: TRBJ2-5
v_gene: TRBV20-1
d_gene: NA
CDR3aa: CSALGQETQYF
CDR3nt: TGCAGTGCTCTAGGTCAAGAGACCCAGTACTTC

j_gene: TRBJ2-5
v_gene: TRBV13
d_gene: TRBD2
CDR3aa: CASSLIRGGRETQYF
CDR3nt: TGTGCCAGCAGCTTAATTAGGGGAGGGAGAGAGACCCAGTACTTC